This paragraph reports one TCR beta chain. CDR1 is SGHRS, CDR2 YFSETQ, per germline. V gave up 4 bases and J gave up 0 bases, with 17 bases separating them. The length of the CDR3 is 16 residues. Sequencing used immunoSEQ multiplex PCR; TCRdb keeps in-frame clones, though not all of them. Of approximately 430,000 clones listed, 86% are singletons. This entry belongs to a study of blood T cell repertoires in COVID-19. The TCR sequence derives from a woman under 40 with active or convalescent COVID-19. The J gene is TRBJ2-7, the V gene TRBV5-1; D uncertain. The sequencing input was peripheral blood. The CDR3 region is CASSIATHQSSYEQYF. CDR3 DNA sequence: TGCGCCAGCAGCATCGCGACACACCAAAGCTCCTACGAGCAGTACTTC. The full variable domain, completed using reference TRBV5-1 and TRBJ2-7, is KAGVTQTPRYLIKTRGQQVTLSCSPISGHRSVSWYQQTPGQGLQFLFEYFSETQRNKGNFPGRFSGRQFSNSRSEMNVSTLELGDSALYLCASSIATHQSSYEQYFGPGTRLTVT.